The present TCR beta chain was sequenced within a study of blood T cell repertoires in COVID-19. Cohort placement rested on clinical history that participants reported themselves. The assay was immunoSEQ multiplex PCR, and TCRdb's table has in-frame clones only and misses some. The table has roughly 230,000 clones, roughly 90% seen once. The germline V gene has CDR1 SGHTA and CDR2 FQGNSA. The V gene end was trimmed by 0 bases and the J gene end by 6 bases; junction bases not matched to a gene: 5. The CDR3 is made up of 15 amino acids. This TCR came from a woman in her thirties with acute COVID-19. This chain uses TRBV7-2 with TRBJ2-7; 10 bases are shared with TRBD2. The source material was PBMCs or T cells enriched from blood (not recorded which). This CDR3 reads CASSLAISGGREQYF. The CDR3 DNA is TGTGCCAGCAGCTTAGCAATTAGCGGGGGGCGCGAGCAGTACTTC.